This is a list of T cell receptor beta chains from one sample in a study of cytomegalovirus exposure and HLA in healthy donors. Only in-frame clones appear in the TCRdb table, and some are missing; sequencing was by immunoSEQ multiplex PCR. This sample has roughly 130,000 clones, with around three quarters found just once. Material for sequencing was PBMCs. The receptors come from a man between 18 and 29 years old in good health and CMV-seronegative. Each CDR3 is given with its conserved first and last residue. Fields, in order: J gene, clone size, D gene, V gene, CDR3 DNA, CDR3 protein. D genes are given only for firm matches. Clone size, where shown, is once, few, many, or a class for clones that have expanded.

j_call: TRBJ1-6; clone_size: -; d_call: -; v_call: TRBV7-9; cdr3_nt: TGTGCCAGCAGCTTCTCGGGGGGGGTCTCACCCCTCCACTTT; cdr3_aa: CASSFSGGVSPLHF
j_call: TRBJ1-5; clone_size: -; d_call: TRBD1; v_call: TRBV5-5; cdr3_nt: TGTGCCAGCAGCTTCGACAGGGGTAGCAATCAGCCCCAGCATTTT; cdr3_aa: CASSFDRGSNQPQHF
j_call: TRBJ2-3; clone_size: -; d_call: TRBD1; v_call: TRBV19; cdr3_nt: TGTGCCAGTACGGACAGGGGGCTTCCAAGCACAGATACGCAGTATTTT; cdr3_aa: CASTDRGLPSTDTQYF
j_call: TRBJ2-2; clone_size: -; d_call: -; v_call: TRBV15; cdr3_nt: TGTGCCACCAGCCCCCGACGGACAGTGGCCGGGGAGCTGTTTTTT; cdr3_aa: CATSPRRTVAGELFF
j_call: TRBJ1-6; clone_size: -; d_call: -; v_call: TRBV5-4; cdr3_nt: TGTGCCAGCAGCCGGGGGACTGGGATCGATTCACCCCTCCACTTT; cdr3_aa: CASSRGTGIDSPLHF
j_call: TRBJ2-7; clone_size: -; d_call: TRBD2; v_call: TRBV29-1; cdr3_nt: TGCAGCGTTCTCACGGGGGGGTGGGAGAGCGAGCAGTACTTC; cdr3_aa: CSVLTGGWESEQYF
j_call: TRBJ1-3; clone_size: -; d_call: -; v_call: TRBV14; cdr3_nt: TGTGCCAGCAGCCTAGCAAACACCATATATTTT; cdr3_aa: CASSLANTIYF
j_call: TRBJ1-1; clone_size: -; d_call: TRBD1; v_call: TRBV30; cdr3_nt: TGTGCCTGGGGGGACAGGGGAGCTTTCTTT; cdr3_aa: CAWGDRGAFF
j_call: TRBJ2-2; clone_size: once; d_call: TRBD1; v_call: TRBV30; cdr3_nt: TGTGCCTCCGAAGTGAGGGGGCGCACCGGGGAGCTGTTTTTT; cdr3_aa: CASEVRGRTGELFF
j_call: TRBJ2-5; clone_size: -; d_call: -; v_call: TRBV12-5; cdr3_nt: TGTGCTAGTGGTTTCGCCAGGGACCAAGAGACCCAGTACTTC; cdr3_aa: CASGFARDQETQYF
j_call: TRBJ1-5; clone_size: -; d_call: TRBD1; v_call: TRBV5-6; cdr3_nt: TGTGCCAGCAGCTTTGGACAGGGCAATCAGCCCCAGCATTTT; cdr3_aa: CASSFGQGNQPQHF
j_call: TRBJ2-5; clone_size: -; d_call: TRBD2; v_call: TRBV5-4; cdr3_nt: TGTGCCAGCAGCTTGGGGGGGGGTGAGACCCAGTACTTC; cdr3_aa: CASSLGGGETQYF
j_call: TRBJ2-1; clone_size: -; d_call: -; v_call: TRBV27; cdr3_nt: TGTGCCAGCAGTTTATCAGCCTCGGGTCTAGCATACAATGAGCAGTTCTTC; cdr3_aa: CASSLSASGLAYNEQFF
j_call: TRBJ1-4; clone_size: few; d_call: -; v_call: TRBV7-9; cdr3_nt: TGTGCCAGCAGCTCACAGAGCTTCACTAATGAAAAACTGTTTTTT; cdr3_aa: CASSSQSFTNEKLFF
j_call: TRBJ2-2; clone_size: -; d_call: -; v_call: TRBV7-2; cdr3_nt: TGTGCCAGCAGCTTATTACGGGGAAGAAACACCGGGGAGCTGTTTTTT; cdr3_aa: CASSLLRGRNTGELFF
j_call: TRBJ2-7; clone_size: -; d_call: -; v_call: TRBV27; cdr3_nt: TGTGCCAGCAGTCGAGACAGGATCTACTCCTACGAGCAGTACTTC; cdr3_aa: CASSRDRIYSYEQYF
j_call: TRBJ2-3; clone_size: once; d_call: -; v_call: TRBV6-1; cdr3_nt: TGTGCCAGCAGTGAAGGCAATGGGCAGGGTGTTAGTAGAGGCACAGATACGCAGTATTTT; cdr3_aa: CASSEGNGQGVSRGTDTQYF
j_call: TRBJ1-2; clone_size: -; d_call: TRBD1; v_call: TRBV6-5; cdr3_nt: TGTGCCAGCAGCCCGGACAGGGCATTCTATGGCTACACCTTC; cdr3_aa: CASSPDRAFYGYTF
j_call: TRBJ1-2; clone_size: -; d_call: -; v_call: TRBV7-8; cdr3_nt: TGTGCCAGCAGCGTTGAGACAGCCATAAACTATGGCTACACCTTC; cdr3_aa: CASSVETAINYGYTF
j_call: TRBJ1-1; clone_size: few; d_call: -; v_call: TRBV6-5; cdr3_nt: TGTGCCAGCACCTTTCAGGGTAGCACTGAAGCTTTCTTT; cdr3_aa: CASTFQGSTEAFF
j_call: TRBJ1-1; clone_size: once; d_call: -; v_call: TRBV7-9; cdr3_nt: TGTGCCAGCAGTCTTACAGGGGAAGCTTTCTTT; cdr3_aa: CASSLTGEAFF
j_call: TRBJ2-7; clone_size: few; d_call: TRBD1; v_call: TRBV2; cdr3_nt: TGTGCCAGCAGTGATCCCGGACAGGGACTCTCCTACGAGCAGTACTTC; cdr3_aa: CASSDPGQGLSYEQYF
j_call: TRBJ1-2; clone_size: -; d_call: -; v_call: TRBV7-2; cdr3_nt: TGTGCCAGCCGTCACCCTAACACGGCGGGGAGTGGCTACACCTTC; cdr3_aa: CASRHPNTAGSGYTF
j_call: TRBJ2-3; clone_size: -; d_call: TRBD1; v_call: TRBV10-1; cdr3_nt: TGCGCCAGCAGAAACCAAGGACAGGGCCAGACAGATACGCAGTATTTT; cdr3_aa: CASRNQGQGQTDTQYF
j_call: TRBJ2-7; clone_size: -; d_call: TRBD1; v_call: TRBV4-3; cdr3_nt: TGCGCCAGCAGCCGAACCCCCCCCGGGACAGGGGGATACGAGCAGTACTTC; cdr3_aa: CASSRTPPGTGGYEQYF
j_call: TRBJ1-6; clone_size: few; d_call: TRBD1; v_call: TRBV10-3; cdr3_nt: TGTGCCATCAGTGAAGGGACAGGGGGCGCAAATTCACCCCTCCACTTT; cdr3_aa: CAISEGTGGANSPLHF
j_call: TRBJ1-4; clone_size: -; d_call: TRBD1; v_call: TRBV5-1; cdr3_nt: TGCGCCAGCAGCCTAGAGGGGGCGTTCGAAAAACTGTTTTTT; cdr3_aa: CASSLEGAFEKLFF
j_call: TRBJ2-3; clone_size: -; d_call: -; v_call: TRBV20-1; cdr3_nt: TGCAGTGCTGGACATGGGAAATTT; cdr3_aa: CSAGHGKF
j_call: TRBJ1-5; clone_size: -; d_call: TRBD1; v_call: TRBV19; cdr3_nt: TGTGCCACGAGATCGTACGGGACAGGGAATCAACAGCCCCAGCATTTT; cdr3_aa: CATRSYGTGNQQPQHF
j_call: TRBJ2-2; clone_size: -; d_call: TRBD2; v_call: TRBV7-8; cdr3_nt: TGTGCCAGTAGCTTGGGACTAGGGGCTTCCGGGGAGCTGTTTTTT; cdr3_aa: CASSLGLGASGELFF
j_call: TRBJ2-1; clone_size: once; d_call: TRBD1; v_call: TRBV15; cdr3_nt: TGTGCCACCAGCAGAGATCCGGGACAGGGGGACGATGAGCAGTTCTTC; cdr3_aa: CATSRDPGQGDDEQFF
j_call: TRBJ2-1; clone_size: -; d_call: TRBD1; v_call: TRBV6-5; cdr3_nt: TGTGCCAGCAGAACCGGGACAGGGTTGGGTGAGCAGTTCTTC; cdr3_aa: CASRTGTGLGEQFF
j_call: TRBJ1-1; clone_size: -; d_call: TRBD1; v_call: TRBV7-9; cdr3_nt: TGCGCCAGCAGCCCGGGACAGGGGGGAACTGAAGCTTTCTTT; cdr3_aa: CASSPGQGGTEAFF
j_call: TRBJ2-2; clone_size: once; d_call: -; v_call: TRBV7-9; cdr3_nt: TGTGCCAGCAGCCCGGGGGACGGGGAGCTGTTTTTT; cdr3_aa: CASSPGDGELFF
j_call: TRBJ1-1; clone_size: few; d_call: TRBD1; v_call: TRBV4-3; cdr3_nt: TGCGCCAGCAGCCAAGATTGGCAGGGGGCAACTGAAGCTTTCTTT; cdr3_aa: CASSQDWQGATEAFF
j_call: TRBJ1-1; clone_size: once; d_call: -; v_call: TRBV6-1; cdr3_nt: TGTGCCAGCAGTGAAAGAGGGAGGGCTACTGAAGCTTTCTTT; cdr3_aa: CASSERGRATEAFF
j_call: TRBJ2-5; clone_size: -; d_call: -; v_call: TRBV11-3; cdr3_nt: TGTGCCAGCAGCTTAGTTGGGGGCGAGACCCAGTACTTC; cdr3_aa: CASSLVGGETQYF
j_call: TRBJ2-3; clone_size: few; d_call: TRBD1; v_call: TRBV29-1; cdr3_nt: TGCAGCGTACGATTCTCAGGGGGAGAAACAGATACGCAGTATTTT; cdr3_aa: CSVRFSGGETDTQYF
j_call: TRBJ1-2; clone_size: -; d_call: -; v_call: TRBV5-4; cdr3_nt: TGTGCCAGCAGCCTGGTCGGGGGGTCTAACTATGGCTACACCTTC; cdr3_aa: CASSLVGGSNYGYTF
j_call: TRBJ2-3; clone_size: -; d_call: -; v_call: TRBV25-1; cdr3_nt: TGTGCCAGCAGTGAATTCGAGTCTGTCCGGGATACGCAGTATTTT; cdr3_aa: CASSEFESVRDTQYF
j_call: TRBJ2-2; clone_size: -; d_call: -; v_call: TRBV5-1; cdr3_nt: TGCGCCAGCAGCTTTGGGCCAGGGGCCCCTGTGAACACCGGGGAGCTGTTTTTT; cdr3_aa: CASSFGPGAPVNTGELFF
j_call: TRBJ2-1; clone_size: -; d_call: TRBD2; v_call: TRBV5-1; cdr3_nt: TGCGCCAGCAGCTTATCGACTAGCGGGAGATCCTACAATGAGCAGTTCTTC; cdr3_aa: CASSLSTSGRSYNEQFF
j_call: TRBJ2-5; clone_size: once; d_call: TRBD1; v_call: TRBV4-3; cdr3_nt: TGCGCCAGCAGCCAAGAGGGAGGGACAGGGGGCCAAGAGACCCAGTACTTC; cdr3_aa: CASSQEGGTGGQETQYF
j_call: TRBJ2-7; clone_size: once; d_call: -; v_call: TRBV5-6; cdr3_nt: TGTGCCAGCAGCCTGGTGGGGGCTACCTACGAGCAGTACTTC; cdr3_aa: CASSLVGATYEQYF
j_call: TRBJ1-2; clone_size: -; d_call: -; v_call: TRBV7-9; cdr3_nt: TGTGCGAGCGGGAATTTACAGGGATTCCCGTCTGGCTACACCTTC; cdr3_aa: CASGNLQGFPSGYTF
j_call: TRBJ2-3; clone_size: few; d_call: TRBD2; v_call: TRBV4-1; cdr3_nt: TGCGCCAGCAGCCAAATGGAGGGGACTAGCGGGGGGGCAGCAGATACGCAGTATTTT; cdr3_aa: CASSQMEGTSGGAADTQYF
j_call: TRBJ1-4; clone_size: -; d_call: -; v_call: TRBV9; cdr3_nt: TGTGCCAGCAGCGTAGTTCCATCGGGTGGTGAAAAACTGTTTTTT; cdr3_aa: CASSVVPSGGEKLFF
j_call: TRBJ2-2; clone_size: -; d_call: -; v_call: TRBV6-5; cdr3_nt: TGTGCCAGCATGACGTCAGGTGGGGCGACCGGGGAGCTGTTTTTT; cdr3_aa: CASMTSGGATGELFF
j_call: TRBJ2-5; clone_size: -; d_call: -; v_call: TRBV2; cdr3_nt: TGTGCCAGCTTATCAGGAATCCAAGAGACCCAGTACTTC; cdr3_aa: CASLSGIQETQYF
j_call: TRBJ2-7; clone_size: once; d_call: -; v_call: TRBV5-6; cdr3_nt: TGTGCCAGCAGCTCCCTCACCGAGCAGTACTTC; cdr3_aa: CASSSLTEQYF
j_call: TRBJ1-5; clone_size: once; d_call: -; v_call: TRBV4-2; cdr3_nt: TGTGCCAGCAGCCAGATTGGGGGGGCCGACCCCCAGCATTTT; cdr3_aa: CASSQIGGADPQHF
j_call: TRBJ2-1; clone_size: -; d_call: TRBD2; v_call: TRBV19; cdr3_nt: TGTGCCAGTAGTATGTCTAGCGGACTCTACAATGAGCAGTTCTTC; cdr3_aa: CASSMSSGLYNEQFF
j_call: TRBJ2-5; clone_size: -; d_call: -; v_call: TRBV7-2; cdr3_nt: TGTGCCAGCAGCTTAGATCGGTCGGAGACCCAGTACTTC; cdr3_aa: CASSLDRSETQYF